Sequencing of this T cell receptor beta chain was carried out in a study of CD8+ T cells in alopecia areata. Treatment in this sample: oral pan-JAK inhibitor, 5-10 mg twice daily. RNA extraction and reverse transcription yielded cDNA as sequencing template. Measured with immunoSEQ multiplex PCR; TCRdb has only the in-frame clones, and not every one. The data show about 200,000 clones, around 56% seen once. Overall study findings and caveats: The link between baseline CD8+ expansion and response remains uncertain with one nonresponder.

This clone was seen a handful of times. The antigen is unknown. This sequence was found in a human donor with alopecia areata. Material: CD4+ T cells sorted from blood, obtained at week 4, from a patient treated with tofacitinib.

The CDR3 bases are TGCAGCGTGGGGACAGGGCCGGAGGGCGAAAAACTGTTTTTT. Protein: CSVGTGPEGEKLFF. The J gene is TRBJ1-4, the V gene TRBV29-1; 9 positions match TRBD1. CDR1 and CDR2 from the germline V gene are SQVTM and ANQGSEA. With V trimmed by 6 bases and J by 8 bases, 10 bases remained unmatched. This CDR3 is built from 14 residues.